A selection of T cell receptor beta chains follows, all from one sample in a study of chemoradiotherapy in HPV16-positive cancers. Generated by immunoSEQ multiplex PCR, the TCRdb table keeps only in-frame clones and is missing some. The data show approximately 17,000 clones, under 90% seen once. The material was blood, obtained from a patient who underwent chemoradiotherapy. The receptors were gathered from a human donor with HPV-associated anogenital cancer. Each CDR3 is given with its conserved first and last residue. The D gene is left open where the match is weak. Expanded clones get a size class; other rows say once, few or many, or leave the size out.

TRBJ1-2	.	.	12	TRBV28	TGTGCCAGCGGTCGAGACTCTTATGGCTACACCTTC	CASGRDSYGYTF
TRBJ1-1	.	.	15	TRBV6-5	TGTGCCAGCAGTTACGGAAACCTTAGAGGGGCTGAAGCTTTCTTT	CASSYGNLRGAEAFF
TRBJ2-1	.	.	12	TRBV6-1	TGTGCCAGCGGGGGGCTTTACAATGAGCAGTTCTTC	CASGGLYNEQFF
TRBJ1-4	.	.	12	TRBV29-1	TGCAGCGCATGGGGTTCTAATGAAAAACTGTTTTTT	CSAWGSNEKLFF
TRBJ2-7	.	TRBD2	15	TRBV5-1	TGCGCCAGCAGCTTGGATACTAGCGGGAGGTCAACCCGTCGCTTC	CASSLDTSGRSTRRF
TRBJ1-3	.	.	14	TRBV10-2	TGCGCCAGCAGCCGAGGGTTGGATGGAAACACCATATATTTT	CASSRGLDGNTIYF
TRBJ2-5	.	.	14	TRBV6-6	TGTGCCAGCAGACCAGAGGCCGGTGGGGAGACCCAGTACTTC	CASRPEAGGETQYF
TRBJ2-1	.	.	15	TRBV12-5	TGTGCTAGTGGTTCATCCCGGGCCGTCGGGAATGAGCAGTTCTTC	CASGSSRAVGNEQFF
TRBJ2-5	.	.	16	TRBV28	TGTGCCAGCAGTTGGGACTTCCGGGAACAGCAAGAGACCCAGTACTTC	CASSWDFREQQETQYF
TRBJ2-1	.	.	13	TRBV7-2	TGTGCCAGCAGCTTCGAAACCTACAATGAGCAGTTCTTC	CASSFETYNEQFF
TRBJ2-1	.	TRBD2	13	TRBV5-1	TGCGCCAGCAGCGGGAGGGCCTACAATGAGCAGTTCTTC	CASSGRAYNEQFF
TRBJ2-2	.	TRBD1	15	TRBV5-1	TGCGCCAGCAGCTCCGGGACAGGGGGCACCGGGGAGCTGTTTTTT	CASSSGTGGTGELFF
TRBJ2-2	.	.	15	TRBV15	TGTGCCACCAGCAGACGGACCGCGAACACCGGGGAGCTGTTTTTT	CATSRRTANTGELFF
TRBJ1-2	.	TRBD1	19	TRBV2	TGTGCCAGCAGTGGAGATCCGGACGGACAGGGCGGTTATTCAAATGGCTACACCTTC	CASSGDPDGQGGYSNGYTF
TRBJ1-4	.	.	13	TRBV29-1	TGCAGCGTTACCAGCGGCAACAATGAAAAACTGTTTTTT	CSVTSGNNEKLFF
TRBJ2-2	.	TRBD1	15	TRBV9	TGTGCCAGCAGCTCCCTCGGGACAGGGACCGGGGAGCTGTTTTTT	CASSSLGTGTGELFF
TRBJ2-7	.	.	16	TRBV4-2	TGTGCCAGCAGCCAAGTTTCGGCAGGGGGGGGTTACGAGCAGTACTTC	CASSQVSAGGGYEQYF
TRBJ1-1	.	.	13	TRBV7-6	TGTGCCAGCAGCTCACGGGGGGGGACTGAAGCTTTCTTT	CASSSRGGTEAFF
TRBJ1-1	.	.	14	TRBV11-1	TGTGCCAGCAGCTTTTCGGCCACCTACACTGAAGCTTTCTTT	CASSFSATYTEAFF
TRBJ1-1	.	.	18	TRBV19	TGTGCCAGTAGAAATCTGACAATCAGGACGGTTATGAACACTGAAGCTTTCTTT	CASRNLTIRTVMNTEAFF
TRBJ1-1	.	TRBD1	15	TRBV18	TGTGCCAGCTCACCCGGACAGGGAGTGAACACTGAAGCTTTCTTT	CASSPGQGVNTEAFF
TRBJ2-4	.	.	16	TRBV4-1	TGCGCCAGCAGCCCGACCCCCGTCGAGGGCAAAAACATTCAGTACTTC	CASSPTPVEGKNIQYF
TRBJ1-4	.	.	16	TRBV30	TGTGCCTGTGATGACACGGCGTCCGCAACTAATGAAAAACTGTTTTTT	CACDDTASATNEKLFF
TRBJ1-1	.	.	16	TRBV18	TGTGCCAGCTCACCACCGGCCGGGCTGAGTAGCACTGAAGCTTTCTTT	CASSPPAGLSSTEAFF
TRBJ2-7	.	.	11	TRBV20-1	TGCAGTGCCAGGACTTTCTACGAGCAGTACTTC	CSARTFYEQYF
TRBJ1-1	.	TRBD1	13	TRBV18	TGTGCCAGCTCACCGGGACAGGGGGCCGAAGCTTTCTTT	CASSPGQGAEAFF
TRBJ1-5	.	TRBD1	15	TRBV6-5	TGTGCCAGCAGTAACGGACAGGGTCGCAATCAGCCCCAGCATTTT	CASSNGQGRNQPQHF
TRBJ2-7	once	.	15	TRBV5-4	TGTGCCAGCAGCTTCGGGGGCGGGAGTCCCCACGAGCAGTACTTC	CASSFGGGSPHEQYF
TRBJ2-7	.	.	13	TRBV9	TGTGCCAGCAGCGTAGGTATTAGAGACGAGCAGTACTTC	CASSVGIRDEQYF
TRBJ1-4	.	.	21	TRBV4-1	TGCGCCAGCAGCCAAGTTCATCTAGGGGGAGGACCTTTTACAACTAATGAAAAACTGTTTTTT	CASSQVHLGGGPFTTNEKLFF
TRBJ1-5	.	.	13	TRBV29-1	TGCAGCGTCCGGGGGGGCTCCAATCAGCCCCAGCATTTT	CSVRGGSNQPQHF
TRBJ2-7	.	.	15	TRBV28	TGTGCCAGCAGTCGAAATACAGGTAAATCCTACGAGCAGTACTTC	CASSRNTGKSYEQYF
TRBJ1-2	.	.	15	TRBV4-1	TGCGCCAGCAGCCAAAGCAGGGGTCCCAACTATGGCTACACCTTC	CASSQSRGPNYGYTF
TRBJ1-4	.	.	16	TRBV6-1	TGTGCCAGCAGTGAACCCGGTGCGGGGGCGCGCGAAAAACTGTTTTTT	CASSEPGAGAREKLFF
TRBJ1-4	.	TRBD1	15	TRBV7-9	TGTGCCAGCAGCTTATCTCGGCAGGGGGATGAAAAACTGTTTTTT	CASSLSRQGDEKLFF
TRBJ2-7	.	.	12	TRBV28	TGTGCCAGCAGTTTTGAAGTCTACGAGCAGTACTTC	CASSFEVYEQYF
TRBJ2-5	.	.	14	TRBV27	TGTGCCAGCAGTCAGAGGAACCCCGGAGAGACCCAGTACTTC	CASSQRNPGETQYF
TRBJ2-5	.	.	15	TRBV6-1	TGTGCCAGCGCTGAAGGCCAGGGGTCTGGAGAGACCCAGTACTTC	CASAEGQGSGETQYF
TRBJ2-7	.	.	15	TRBV5-8	TGTGCCAGCAGCTTTTCCCCTACTCAGGACTACGAGCAGTACTTC	CASSFSPTQDYEQYF
TRBJ2-5	.	.	14	TRBV11-2	TGTGCCAGCAGCCCCAATCCGGGAGAAGAGACCCAGTACTTC	CASSPNPGEETQYF
TRBJ2-7	.	.	15	TRBV7-2	TGTGCCAGCAGCCTAGATGGGGGAGGAAACTACGAGCAGTACTTC	CASSLDGGGNYEQYF
TRBJ2-7	.	TRBD2	15	TRBV6-1	TGTGCCAGCAATAGGACTAGCGGGGGGGCCGCCGAGCAGTACTTC	CASNRTSGGAAEQYF
TRBJ2-1	.	TRBD2	13	TRBV9	TGTGCCAGCAGCGCCGATCTAGCGGGTGAGCAGTTCTTC	CASSADLAGEQFF
TRBJ2-7	.	.	18	TRBV13	TGTGCCAGCAGCTTAACTTTCGGGGGCCAAGACCTCTCCTACGAGCAGTACTTC	CASSLTFGGQDLSYEQYF
TRBJ2-1	.	TRBD2	16	TRBV18	TGTGCCAGCTCACCACTAGCGGGTAAAGCGTACAATGAGCAGTTCTTC	CASSPLAGKAYNEQFF
TRBJ2-5	.	.	15	TRBV7-9	TGTGCCAGCAGCTCCTTTTCGGCGCAACAAGAGACCCAGTACTTC	CASSSFSAQQETQYF
TRBJ1-2	few	TRBD1	15	TRBV15	TGTGCCACCAGCAGTCTGCCCAAGGGACAGGCCGGCTACACCTTC	CATSSLPKGQAGYTF
TRBJ2-1	.	TRBD1	14	TRBV27	TGTGCCAGCAGCTCCGGGACAGGGTTATTTGAGCAGTTCTTC	CASSSGTGLFEQFF
TRBJ2-3	once	.	14	TRBV27	TGTGCCAGCAGTTCCCCAGACGGCACAGATACGCAGTATTTT	CASSSPDGTDTQYF
TRBJ1-5	.	.	14	TRBV7-9	TGTGCCAGCAGCCGTATGGCGGGGGAACAGCCCCAGCATTTT	CASSRMAGEQPQHF
TRBJ1-4	.	TRBD1	15	TRBV4-2	TGTGCCAGCAGCCCTCGGGACAGGGGAGGTGAAAAACTGTTTTTT	CASSPRDRGGEKLFF